This entry concerns a single T cell receptor beta chain. Its antigen remains unknown. TCRdb passed the 5' RACE reads through MiXCR, listing each CDR3 protein once. The sample contains about 340,000 distinct CDR3 sequences, 8.7% of which appear only once. These data originate in a study of T cells after yellow fever vaccination. General study points: Most clones from primary vaccination resurfaced after the booster (under 97% CD4, 88% CD8). Peaking faster, on day 5 versus 15, the secondary response was nonetheless weaker.

The CDR3 has 14 amino acids. Germline CDR1 is MNHEY and CDR2 is SMNVEV (reference sequence). Trimming cost V 0 bases and J 7 bases, with 12 bases left between them. The TCR was taken from a man between 18 and 35 years old who received the YFV17D yellow fever vaccine. Material: PBMCs, obtained on the day of the first yellow fever vaccination. The chain employs TRBV27 and TRBJ1-2, with D possibly being TRBD1 (5 bases). This chain's CDR3 is CASSLSGAARGYTF. CDR3 sequence (DNA): TGTGCCAGCAGTTTATCCGGGGCAGCCCGTGGCTACACCTTC.